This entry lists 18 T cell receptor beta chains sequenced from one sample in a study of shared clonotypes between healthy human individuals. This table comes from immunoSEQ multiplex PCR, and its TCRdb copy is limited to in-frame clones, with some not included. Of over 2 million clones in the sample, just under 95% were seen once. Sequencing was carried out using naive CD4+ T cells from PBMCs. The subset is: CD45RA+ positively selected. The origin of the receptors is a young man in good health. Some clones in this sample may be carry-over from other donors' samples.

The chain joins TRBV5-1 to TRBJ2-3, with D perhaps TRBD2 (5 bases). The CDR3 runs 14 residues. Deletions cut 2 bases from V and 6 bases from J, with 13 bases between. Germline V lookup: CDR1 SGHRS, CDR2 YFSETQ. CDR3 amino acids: CASSFTTSSDTQYF. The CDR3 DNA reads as TGCGCCAGCAGCTTTACCACTAGTTCCGATACGCAGTATTTT.

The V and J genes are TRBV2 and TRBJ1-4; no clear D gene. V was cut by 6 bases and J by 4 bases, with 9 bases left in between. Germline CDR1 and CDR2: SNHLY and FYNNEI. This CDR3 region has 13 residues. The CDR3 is CASSTDGNEKLFF. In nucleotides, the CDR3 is TGTGCCAGCAGCACAGATGGTAATGAAAAACTGTTTTTT.

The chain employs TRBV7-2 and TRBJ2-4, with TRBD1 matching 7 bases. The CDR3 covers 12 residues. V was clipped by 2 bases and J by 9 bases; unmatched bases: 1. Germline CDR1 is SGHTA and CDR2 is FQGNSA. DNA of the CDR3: TGTGCCAGCAGCTTATACAGGGGCATTCAGTACTTC. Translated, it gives CASSLYRGIQYF.

CDR3 region: CASSLLTSGSLGVNEQFF. The CDR3 coding sequence is TGCGCCAGCAGCTTGTTGACTAGCGGGAGTCTAGGGGTCAATGAGCAGTTCTTC. V and J are TRBV5-1 and TRBJ2-1; TRBD2 matches 12 bases. CDR1 and CDR2 (germline): SGHRS, YFSETQ. Unmatched junction bases numbered 11, after V lost 1 base and J lost 6 bases. This CDR3 has 18 residues.

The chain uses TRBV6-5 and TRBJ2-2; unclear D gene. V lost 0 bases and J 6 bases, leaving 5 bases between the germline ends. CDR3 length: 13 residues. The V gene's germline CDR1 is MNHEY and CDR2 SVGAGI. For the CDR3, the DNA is TGTGCCAGCAGTTACTCGGTCCCCGGGGAGCTGTTTTTT. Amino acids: CASSYSVPGELFF.

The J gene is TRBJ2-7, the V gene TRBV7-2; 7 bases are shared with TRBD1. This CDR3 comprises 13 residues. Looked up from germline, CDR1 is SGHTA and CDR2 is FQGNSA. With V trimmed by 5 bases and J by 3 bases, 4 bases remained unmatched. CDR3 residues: CASSPHRGYEQYF. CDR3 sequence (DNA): TGTGCCAGCAGCCCACACAGGGGCTACGAGCAGTACTTC.

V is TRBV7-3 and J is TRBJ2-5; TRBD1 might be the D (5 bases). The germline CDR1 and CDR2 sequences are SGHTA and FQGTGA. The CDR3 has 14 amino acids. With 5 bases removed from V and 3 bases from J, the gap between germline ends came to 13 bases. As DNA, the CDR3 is TGTGCCAGCAGCCCCCAGGGTTGGGAAGAGACCCAGTACTTC. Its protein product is CASSPQGWEETQYF.

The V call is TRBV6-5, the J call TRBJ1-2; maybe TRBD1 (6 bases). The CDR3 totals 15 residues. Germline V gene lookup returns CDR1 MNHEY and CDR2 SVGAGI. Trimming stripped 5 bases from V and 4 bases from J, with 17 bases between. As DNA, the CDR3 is TGTGCCAGCAGTGGAACAGGGTCTGGGACCTATGGCTACACCTTC. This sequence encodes CASSGTGSGTYGYTF.

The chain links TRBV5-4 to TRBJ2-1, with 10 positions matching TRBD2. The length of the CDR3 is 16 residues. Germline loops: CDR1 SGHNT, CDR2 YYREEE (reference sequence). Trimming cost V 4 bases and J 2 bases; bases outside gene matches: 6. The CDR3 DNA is TGTGCCAGCAGCGGGAGGACTAGCGGAACCTACAATGAGCAGTTCTTC. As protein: CASSGRTSGTYNEQFF.

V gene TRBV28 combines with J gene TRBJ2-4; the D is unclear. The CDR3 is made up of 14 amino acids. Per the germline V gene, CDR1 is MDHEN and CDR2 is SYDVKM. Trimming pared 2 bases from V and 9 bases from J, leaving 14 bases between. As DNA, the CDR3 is TGTGCCAGCAGTTTAATCCCCCCTCGAAGCATTCAGTACTTC. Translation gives CASSLIPPRSIQYF.

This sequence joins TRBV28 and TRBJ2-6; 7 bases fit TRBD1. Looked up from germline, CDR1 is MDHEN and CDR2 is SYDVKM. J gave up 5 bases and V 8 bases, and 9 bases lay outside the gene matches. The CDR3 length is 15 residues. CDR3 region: CASWDSPPRANVLTF. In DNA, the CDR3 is TGTGCCAGCTGGGACAGTCCTCCTCGGGCCAACGTCCTGACTTTC.

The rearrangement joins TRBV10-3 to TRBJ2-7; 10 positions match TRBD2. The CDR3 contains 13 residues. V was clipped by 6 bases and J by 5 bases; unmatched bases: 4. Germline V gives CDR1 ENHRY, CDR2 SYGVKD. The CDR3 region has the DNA TGTGCCATCAGCCCCGGACTAGCGGACGAGCAGTACTTC. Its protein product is CAISPGLADEQYF.

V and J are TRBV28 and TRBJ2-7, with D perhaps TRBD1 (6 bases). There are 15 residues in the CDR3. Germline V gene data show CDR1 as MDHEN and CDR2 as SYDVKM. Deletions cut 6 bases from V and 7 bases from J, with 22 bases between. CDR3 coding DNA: TGTGCCAGCAGGCCTCCAGGGGCTCCCCCTCGTGAGCAGTACTTC. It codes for CASRPPGAPPREQYF. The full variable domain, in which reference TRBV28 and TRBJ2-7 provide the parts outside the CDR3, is DVKVTQSSRYLVKRTGEKVFLECVQDMDHENMFWYRQDPGLGLRLIYFSYDVKMKEKGDIPEGYSVSREKKERFSLILESASTNQTSMYLCASRPPGAPPREQYFGPGTRLTVT.

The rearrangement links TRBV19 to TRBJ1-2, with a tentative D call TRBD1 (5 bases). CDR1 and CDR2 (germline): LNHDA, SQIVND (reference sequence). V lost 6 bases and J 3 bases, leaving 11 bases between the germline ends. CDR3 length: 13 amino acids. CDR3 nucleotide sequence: TGTGCCAGTAGGCGGGGGGAGGACTATGGCTACACCTTC. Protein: CASRRGEDYGYTF.

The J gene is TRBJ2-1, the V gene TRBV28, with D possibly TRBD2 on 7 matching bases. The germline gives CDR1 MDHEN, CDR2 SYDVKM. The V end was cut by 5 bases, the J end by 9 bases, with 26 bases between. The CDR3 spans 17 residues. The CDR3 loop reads CASSPFRMGHREGEQFF. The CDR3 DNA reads TGTGCCAGCAGTCCATTCCGCATGGGACATAGGGAGGGTGAGCAGTTCTTC.

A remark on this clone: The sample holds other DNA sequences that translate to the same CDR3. The CDR3 sequence: CASRSSNYGYTF. Written as DNA, the CDR3 is TGTGCCAGCAGGAGTTCTAACTATGGCTACACCTTC. The rearrangement joins TRBV28 to TRBJ1-2; no clear D gene. This CDR3 has 12 residues. The V gene's germline CDR1 is MDHEN and CDR2 SYDVKM. V lost 6 bases and J lost 0, with 5 bases in between.

CDR3 nucleotides: TGTGCCAGCAGGCAGGACTCTGGGGCCAACGTCCTGACTTTC. This translates into CASRQDSGANVLTF. J is TRBJ2-6 and V is TRBV6-1; unclear D gene. The germline V gene has CDR1 MNHNS and CDR2 SASEGT. V was shortened by 6 bases and J by 0 bases, with 6 bases between the two germline ends. The CDR3 extends over 14 amino acids.

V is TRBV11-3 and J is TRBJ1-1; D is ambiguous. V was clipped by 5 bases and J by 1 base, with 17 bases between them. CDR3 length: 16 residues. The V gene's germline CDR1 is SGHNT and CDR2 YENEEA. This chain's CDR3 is CASSPGGRWGNTEAFF. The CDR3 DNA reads TGTGCCAGCAGCCCGGGAGGCAGATGGGGGAACACTGAAGCTTTCTTT.